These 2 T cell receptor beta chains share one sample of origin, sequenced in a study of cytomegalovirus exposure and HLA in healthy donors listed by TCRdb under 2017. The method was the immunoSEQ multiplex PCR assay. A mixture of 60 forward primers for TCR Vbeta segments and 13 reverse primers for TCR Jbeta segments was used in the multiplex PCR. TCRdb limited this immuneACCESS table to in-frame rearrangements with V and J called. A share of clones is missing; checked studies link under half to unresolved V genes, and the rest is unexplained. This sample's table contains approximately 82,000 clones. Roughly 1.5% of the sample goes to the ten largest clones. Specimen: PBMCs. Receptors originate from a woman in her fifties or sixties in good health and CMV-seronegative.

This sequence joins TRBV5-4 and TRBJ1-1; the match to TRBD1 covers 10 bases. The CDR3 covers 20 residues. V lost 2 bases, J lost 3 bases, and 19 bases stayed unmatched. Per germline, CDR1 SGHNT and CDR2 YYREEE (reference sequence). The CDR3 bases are TGTGCCAGCAGCTTCCGGGACAGGGGTTTTTTGGGAGGCGGGTACACTGAAGCTTTCTTT. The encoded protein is CASSFRDRGFLGGGYTEAFF.

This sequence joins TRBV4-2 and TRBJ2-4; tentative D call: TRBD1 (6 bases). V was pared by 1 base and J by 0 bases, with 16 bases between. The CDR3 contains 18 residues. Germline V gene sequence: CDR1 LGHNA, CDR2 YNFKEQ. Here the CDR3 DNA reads TGTGCCAGCAGCCAAGTTTTCCGACAGGCTATAGCCAAAAACATTCAGTACTTC. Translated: CASSQVFRQAIAKNIQYF.